The rows below give T cell receptor beta chains drawn from one sample of a study of T cell responses to AZD1222 COVID-19 vaccine. The table came from immunoSEQ multiplex PCR; TCRdb's copy has only in-frame clones and leaves some out. The sample lists about 72,000 clones; 70% to 90% were seen once. The specimen comprised peripheral blood, sampled 28 days after the second AZD1222 dose. All receptors come from an adult who received the AZD1222 COVID-19 vaccine. The CDR3 runs from the conserved cysteine through the conserved F or W. Fields, in order: D gene, V gene, J gene, clone size, CDR3 protein, CDR3 DNA. The D gene is left open where the match is weak. Clone size is stated in some rows and not others, as once, few, many or a class when expanded.

D gene: -
V gene: TRBV12-2
J gene: TRBJ1-5
clone size: -
CDR3 protein: CASRRRGYQPQHF
CDR3 DNA: TGTGCAAGTCGCCGTAGGGGGTATCAGCCCCAGCATTTT

D gene: TRBD2
V gene: TRBV5-5
J gene: TRBJ2-5
clone size: -
CDR3 protein: CASSRTSGSLQETQYF
CDR3 DNA: TGTGCCAGCAGCCGTACTAGCGGGAGTTTACAAGAGACCCAGTACTTC

D gene: TRBD2
V gene: TRBV24-1
J gene: TRBJ2-1
clone size: -
CDR3 protein: CATSDLRTSGDYNEQFF
CDR3 DNA: TGTGCCACCAGTGACTTACGGACTAGCGGTGACTACAATGAGCAGTTCTTC

D gene: -
V gene: TRBV5-1
J gene: TRBJ2-5
clone size: -
CDR3 protein: CASSWMYQETQYF
CDR3 DNA: TGCGCCAGCAGCTGGATGTACCAAGAGACCCAGTACTTC

D gene: -
V gene: TRBV9
J gene: TRBJ2-2
clone size: -
CDR3 protein: CASSVVPTNTGELFF
CDR3 DNA: TGTGCCAGCAGCGTAGTACCCACAAATACCGGGGAGCTGTTTTTT

D gene: -
V gene: TRBV9
J gene: TRBJ2-5
clone size: -
CDR3 protein: CASSVDGLQETQYF
CDR3 DNA: TGTGCCAGCAGCGTTGACGGGTTACAAGAGACCCAGTACTTC

D gene: -
V gene: TRBV7-6
J gene: TRBJ1-3
clone size: -
CDR3 protein: CASSLEGNTIYF
CDR3 DNA: TGTGCCAGCAGCTTGGAGGGAAACACCATATATTTT

D gene: -
V gene: TRBV11-3
J gene: TRBJ2-1
clone size: -
CDR3 protein: CASSLASSYYNEQFF
CDR3 DNA: TGTGCCAGCAGCTTGGCTAGCTCGTACTACAATGAGCAGTTCTTC

D gene: -
V gene: TRBV5-5
J gene: TRBJ1-2
clone size: -
CDR3 protein: CASSLWANRYGYTF
CDR3 DNA: TGTGCCAGCAGCTTGTGGGCTAACAGATATGGCTACACCTTC

D gene: -
V gene: TRBV7-9
J gene: TRBJ2-1
clone size: -
CDR3 protein: CASSLGVGNEQFF
CDR3 DNA: TGTGCCAGCAGCTTAGGGGTGGGCAATGAGCAGTTCTTC

D gene: -
V gene: TRBV7-2
J gene: TRBJ2-1
clone size: -
CDR3 protein: CASSLGAGNEQFF
CDR3 DNA: TGTGCCAGCAGCTTAGGGGCGGGGAATGAGCAGTTCTTC

D gene: -
V gene: TRBV29-1
J gene: TRBJ1-2
clone size: once
CDR3 protein: CSVEGQNYGYTF
CDR3 DNA: TGCAGCGTTGAAGGACAGAACTATGGCTACACCTTC

D gene: -
V gene: TRBV19
J gene: TRBJ1-2
clone size: -
CDR3 protein: CASSMRGAYGYTF
CDR3 DNA: TGTGCCAGTAGTATGAGGGGGGCATATGGCTACACCTTC

D gene: -
V gene: TRBV20-1
J gene: TRBJ1-2
clone size: -
CDR3 protein: CSATGAGGYTF
CDR3 DNA: TGCAGTGCTACGGGGGCTGGGGGCTACACCTTC

D gene: -
V gene: TRBV28
J gene: TRBJ2-7
clone size: -
CDR3 protein: CASSLWVSEQYF
CDR3 DNA: TGTGCCAGCAGTTTATGGGTTTCGGAGCAGTACTTC

D gene: -
V gene: TRBV5-1
J gene: TRBJ1-4
clone size: -
CDR3 protein: CASSWGHRVLANEKLFF
CDR3 DNA: TGCGCCAGCAGCTGGGGCCACAGGGTTTTGGCTAATGAAAAACTGTTTTTT

D gene: TRBD2
V gene: TRBV7-9
J gene: TRBJ2-7
clone size: -
CDR3 protein: CASTPGGRTAEQYF
CDR3 DNA: TGTGCCAGCACCCCGGGAGGGAGGACAGCCGAGCAGTACTTC

D gene: TRBD2
V gene: TRBV5-1
J gene: TRBJ2-7
clone size: -
CDR3 protein: CASGTKGEQYF
CDR3 DNA: TGCGCCAGCGGGACTAAAGGCGAGCAGTACTTC

D gene: TRBD1
V gene: TRBV10-3
J gene: TRBJ1-6
clone size: -
CDR3 protein: CAISRQGAAPLHF
CDR3 DNA: TGTGCCATCAGTAGACAGGGGGCTGCACCCCTCCACTTT